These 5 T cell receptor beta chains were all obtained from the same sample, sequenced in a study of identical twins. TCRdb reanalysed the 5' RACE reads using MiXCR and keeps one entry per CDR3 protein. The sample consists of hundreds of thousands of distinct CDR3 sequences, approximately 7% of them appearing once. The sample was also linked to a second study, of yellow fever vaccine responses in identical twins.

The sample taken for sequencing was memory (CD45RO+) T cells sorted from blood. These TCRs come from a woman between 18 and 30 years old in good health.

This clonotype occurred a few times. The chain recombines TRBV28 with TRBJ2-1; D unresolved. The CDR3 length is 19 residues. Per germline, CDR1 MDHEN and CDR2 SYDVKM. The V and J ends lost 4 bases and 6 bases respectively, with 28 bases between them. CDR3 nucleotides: TGTGCCAGCAGTTCAAGACGCGGACGGTGGGTGTGGGTACGCAATGAGCAGTTCTTC. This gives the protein CASSSRRGRWVWVRNEQFF.

As DNA, the CDR3 is TGTGCCAGCAGTCCCTGGACTAGCGGGCACTCCTACAATGAGCAGTTCTTC. It specifies CASSPWTSGHSYNEQFF. V is TRBV28 and J is TRBJ2-1; 11 positions agree with TRBD2. The CDR3 totals 17 residues. The germline V gene has CDR1 MDHEN and CDR2 SYDVKM. With 5 bases clipped from V and 0 bases from J, the junction kept 6 bases outside the gene matches.

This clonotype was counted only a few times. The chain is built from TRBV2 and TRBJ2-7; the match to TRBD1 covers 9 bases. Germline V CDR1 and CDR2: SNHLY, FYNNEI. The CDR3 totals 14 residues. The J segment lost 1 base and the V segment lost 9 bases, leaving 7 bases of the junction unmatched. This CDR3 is CARNKDRGSYEQYF. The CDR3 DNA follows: TGTGCCAGAAACAAGGACAGGGGTTCCTACGAGCAGTACTTC.

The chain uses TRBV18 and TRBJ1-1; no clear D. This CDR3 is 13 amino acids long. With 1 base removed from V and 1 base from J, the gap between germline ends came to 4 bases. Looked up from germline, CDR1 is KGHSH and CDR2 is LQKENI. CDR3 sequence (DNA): TGTGCCAGCTCACCACTAGGGAACACTGAAGCTTTCTTT. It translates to CASSPLGNTEAFF.

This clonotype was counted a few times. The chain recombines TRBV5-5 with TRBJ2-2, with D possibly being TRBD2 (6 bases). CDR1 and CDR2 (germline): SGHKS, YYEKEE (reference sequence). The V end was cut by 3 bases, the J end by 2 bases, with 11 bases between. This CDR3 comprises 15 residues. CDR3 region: CASSSLSGNTGELFF. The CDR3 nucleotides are TGTGCCAGCAGCTCTCTTAGCGGAAACACCGGGGAGCTGTTTTTT.